This passage covers 21 T cell receptor beta chains from one sample sequenced in a study of regulatory T cells in long-lasting Graves disease. Arm-PCR of CDR3 regions with iRepertoire HTBI primers generated TCR beta libraries. Using its own MiXCR run on the multiplex PCR reads, TCRdb lists one record per CDR3 protein. This sample carries roughly 400,000 distinct CDR3 sequences, 20% to 25% of them seen once, and the ten largest clones take 20% to 25%. The sample's time point: persistent/refractory GD, antithyroid drugs over 5 years with positive TRAb. PBMC RNA was the source of the TCR library. The specimen comprised peripheral blood mononuclear cells (PBMCs), sampled when the disease was refractory, from a patient treated with antithyroid drugs. The receptors were sampled from a female donor with Graves disease.

This clonotype was counted between two and nine times. The chain uses TRBV28 and TRBJ1-5; D possibly corresponds to TRBD1 (5 bases). The length of the CDR3 is 16 residues. Per the germline V gene, CDR1 is MDHEN and CDR2 is SYDVKM. V dropped 6 bases and J dropped 5 bases, with 20 bases sitting between them. CDR3 residues: CASSPREGLADQPQHF. CDR3 nucleotide sequence: TGTGCCAGCAGCCCCAGAGAGGGGCTGGCTGATCAGCCCCAGCATTTT.

This clonotype was seen a few times. The chain has TRBV6-2 or TRBV6-3 and TRBJ1-5; D is perhaps TRBD1 (5 bases). V lost 2 bases to trimming and J lost 1 base, with 12 bases between them. CDR1 and CDR2 (germline): MNHEY, SVGEGT. There are 16 residues in the CDR3. The CDR3 is CASSYLGPGSNQPQHF. The CDR3 DNA reads TGTGCCAGCAGTTACCTGGGGCCGGGGAGCAATCAGCCCCAGCATTTT.

The chain recombines TRBV12-3 or TRBV12-4 with TRBJ2-1; D is unresolved. The CDR3 is 14 residues long. Between the trimmed V and J ends, which lost 3 bases and 4 bases, there was a span of 10 bases. CDR3 protein: CASSFLDLYNEQFF. The CDR3 coding sequence is TGTGCCAGCAGTTTCCTGGACCTGTACAATGAGCAGTTCTTC.

In this sample, this clonotype turned up a few times. The rearrangement links TRBV10-1 to TRBJ2-2, with 7 bases matching TRBD1. CDR1 WNHNN and CDR2 SYGVQD come from the germline V gene (reference sequence). The V segment lost 2 bases and the J segment 3 bases; nucleotides outside the gene matches: 0. The CDR3 totals 14 residues. Written as DNA, the CDR3 is TGCGCCAGCAGTGAGGGACAGGACACCGGGGAGCTGTTTTTT. Encoded protein: CASSEGQDTGELFF.

This clonotype was detected only a few times. The V and J genes are TRBV12-3 or TRBV12-4 and TRBJ2-2; a possible D gene is TRBD2 (6 bases). CDR3 length: 14 amino acids. Trimming pared 5 bases from V and 7 bases from J, leaving 14 bases between. The CDR3 DNA follows: TGTGCCAGCAGTCCCCGGAGGGCCAACGGGGAGCTGTTTTTT. The encoded protein is CASSPRRANGELFF.

This clonotype was recorded a few times. The rearrangement links TRBV28 to TRBJ1-2; a possible D gene is TRBD1 (5 bases). The CDR3 extends over 15 amino acids. In germline, CDR1 is MDHEN, CDR2 SYDVKM. V dropped 5 bases and J dropped 2 bases, with 15 bases sitting between them. The CDR3 DNA reads TGTGCCAGCAGTGCTCTAGGCGGGACCAACTATGGCTACACCTTC. Translation: CASSALGGTNYGYTF.

This clonotype was counted only a few times. V usage is TRBV6-1 and J usage is TRBJ1-2; D possibly corresponds to TRBD1 (5 bases). This CDR3 region has 12 residues. Trimming took 6 bases from V and 5 from J, leaving 10 bases between them. Germline CDR1 is MNHNS and CDR2 is SASEGT. CDR3 DNA: TGTGCCAGCAGGCCCGGGGCGTATGGCTACACCTTC. Protein sequence: CASRPGAYGYTF.

As concerns this clonotype: A much larger clone is a single base away; this may be a read error. In this CDR3 the conserved last residue, phenylalanine or tryptophan, is missing, so a read error is likely. The chain links TRBV7-2 to TRBJ2-7, with D unclear. CDR3 size: 13 residues. Germline CDR1 SGHTA, CDR2 FQGNSA. Trimming removed 1 base at V and 4 bases at J, with 8 bases between. The CDR3 bases are TGTGCCAGCAGCTTAGTGGTTCAATACGAGCAGTACCTC. Its translation is CASSLVVQYEQYL.

This clonotype has at least ten counts. The chain combines TRBV27 with TRBJ2-7; D uncertain. Trimming cost V 1 base and J 3 bases, with 10 bases left between them. Germline lookup yields CDR1 MNHEY and CDR2 SMNVEV (reference sequence). This CDR3 spans 14 amino acids. For the CDR3, the DNA is TGTGCCAGCAGTTTATTGGGCACCAACTACGAGCAGTACTTC. It specifies CASSLLGTNYEQYF.

This clonotype occurred a few times. This chain uses TRBV6-1 with TRBJ1-2; D is unclear. This CDR3 has 15 amino acids. The V gene's germline CDR1 is MNHNS and CDR2 SASEGT. Trimming took off 5 bases at V and 3 bases at J, with 16 bases between the two ends. The DNA for the CDR3 is TGTGCCAGCAGTCTCCCGCAGGTTTATTACTATGGCTACACCTTC. Translating gives CASSLPQVYYYGYTF.

This clonotype was recorded at least ten times. J is TRBJ2-5 and V is TRBV20-1, with 7 nucleotides matching TRBD1. The CDR3 consists of 11 residues. V was clipped by 5 bases and J by 5 bases; unmatched bases: 2. CDR1 and CDR2 (germline): DFQATT, SNEGSKA (reference sequence). CDR3 bases: TGCAGTGCTCTGACAGGGGAGACCCAGTACTTC. Protein product: CSALTGETQYF.

The chain couples TRBV19 to TRBJ1-6; D not resolved. CDR1 LNHDA and CDR2 SQIVND come from the germline V gene (reference sequence). The CDR3 totals 15 residues. The germline V and J ends were trimmed by 3 bases and 6 bases, with 12 bases remaining between them. CDR3 nucleotide sequence: TGTGCCAGTAGTATTTTCGGAAGCCTTAATTCACCCCTCCACTTT. As protein: CASSIFGSLNSPLHF.

This clonotype was counted ten times or more. CDR3 amino acids: CASSLSGLANEKLFF. The CDR3 region has the DNA TGTGCCAGCAGCTTAAGCGGGTTGGCTAATGAAAAACTGTTTTTT. This chain uses TRBV7-3 with TRBJ1-4; D is unresolved. Trimming stripped 1 base from V and 3 bases from J, with 9 bases between. Germline assignment: CDR1 SGHTA and CDR2 FQGTGA. The CDR3 spans 15 residues.

This clonotype was counted ten times or more. This chain uses TRBV2 with TRBJ1-4; D gene ambiguous. The CDR3 runs to 11 residues. Germline assignment: CDR1 SNHLY and CDR2 FYNNEI. V shed 6 bases and J shed 8 bases, with 7 bases lying between them. The CDR3 DNA follows: TGTGCCAGCAGGGTTGGAGAAAAACTGTTTTTT. It encodes CASRVGEKLFF.

The CDR3 sequence is CATKTGGGETQYF. CDR3 nucleotides: TGTGCCACCAAGACAGGGGGGGGGGAGACCCAGTACTTC. This rearrangement joins TRBV15 to TRBJ2-5; the match to TRBD1 covers 9 bases. V lost 7 bases and J lost 5; bases outside the gene matches: 5. The CDR3 length is 13 residues. Germline assignment: CDR1 LNHNV and CDR2 YYDKDF (reference sequence).

This clonotype came up many times. V gene TRBV20-1 combines with J gene TRBJ1-2, with unresolved D. In germline, CDR1 is DFQATT, CDR2 SNEGSKA (reference sequence). Trimming pared 6 bases from V and 0 bases from J, leaving 8 bases between. The CDR3 covers 12 residues. The CDR3 reads CSALRANYGYTF. As DNA, the CDR3 is TGCAGTGCACTACGAGCTAACTATGGCTACACCTTC.

This clonotype was seen a few times. The chain carries TRBV12-3 or TRBV12-4 and TRBJ2-6; the D gene is possibly TRBD1 (6 bases). V lost 5 bases to trimming and J lost 0 bases, with 11 bases between them. This CDR3 contains 16 residues. The CDR3 is CASSTGTPSGANVLTF. The CDR3 coding sequence is TGTGCCAGCAGTACCGGGACACCCTCTGGGGCCAACGTCCTGACTTTC.

Worth noting for this clonotype: This may be a read error, as it is one base from a much larger clone. This chain uses TRBV6-1 with TRBJ1-5; possible D gene TRBD1, 5 bases. Trimming shortened V by 2 bases and J by 6 bases, and 14 bases separated the two germline ends. Per germline, CDR1 MNHNS and CDR2 SASEGT. CDR3 length equals 15 residues. The CDR3 reads CASSESGGFSQPQHF. The CDR3 bases are TGTGCCAGCAGTGAATCGGGGGGATTCAGTCAGCCCCAGCATTTT.

This clonotype showed up just once. This chain connects TRBV15 to TRBJ2-1, with D possibly TRBD1 on 5 matching bases. The ends were cut back, 0 bases at V and 8 bases at J, with 17 bases in the middle. This CDR3 is 16 amino acids long. CDR1 LNHNV and CDR2 YYDKDF come from the germline V gene (reference sequence). CDR3 region: CATSRDLAGNGDEQFF. The CDR3 DNA sequence: TGTGCCACCAGCAGAGATCTCGCAGGGAATGGGGATGAGCAGTTCTTC.

This clonotype was seen at least ten times. This chain uses TRBV7-8 with TRBJ2-5; D is perhaps TRBD1 or TRBD2 (5 bases each). CDR1 is SGHVS, CDR2 FQNEAQ, per germline. The CDR3 totals 16 residues. Trimming took 1 base from V and 5 from J, leaving 17 bases between them. CDR3 DNA sequence: TGTGCCAGCAGCTTAGTCCGTGAGGGGCGGGTTGAGACCCAGTACTTC. This encodes CASSLVREGRVETQYF.

This clonotype showed up many times. The genes are TRBV11-2 and TRBJ2-5; 10 nucleotides match TRBD2. Germline V gives CDR1 SGHAT, CDR2 FQNNGV. V dropped 4 bases and J dropped 5; count of bases not matched to a gene: 13. The CDR3 length is 17 residues. This CDR3 reads CASSSAEPSGGGETQYF. The CDR3 DNA follows: TGTGCCAGCAGCTCCGCGGAACCTAGCGGGGGTGGGGAGACCCAGTACTTC.